This T cell receptor beta chain was profiled in a study of T cells in Graves' hyperthyroidism and ophthalmopathy. Findings of the study overall: The blood repertoire included most of the expanded thyroid clonotypes above 0.001.

Individuals with ophthalmopathy presented a Clinical Activity Score of at least 3, a NOSPECS grade of at least 4 and a duration under 3 months. Every diagnosis used clinical symptoms, serum thyroxine and TRAb, thyroid ultrasound and orbital computed tomography. In this sample, this clonotype turned up a few times. What it binds is unknown. One junction end disagrees with the germline gene, perhaps due to a read error. What was amplified from RNA transcripts were TCR beta CDR3 regions. HTBI primers were used for first-round RT-PCR of the TCR CDR3. TCRdb re-called the multiplex PCR reads through MiXCR, storing one row per CDR3 protein. The table has about 610,000 distinct CDR3 sequences, roughly 15% seen once; the top ten hold under 3.5%. The CDR3 length is 17 residues. The V gene's germline CDR1 is LNHDA and CDR2 SQIVND (reference sequence).

The chain is built from TRBV19 and TRBJ2-2; TRBD1 aligns across 10 bases. This sequence was found in a woman aged 40 to 50 with Graves' ophthalmopathy. Sequencing was performed on blood. The CDR3 protein is CASSIGGQGRNSGELFF. DNA of the CDR3: TGTGCCAGTAGTATAGGGGGACAGGGGAGGAACTCCGGGGAGCTGTTTTTT.